The sequence of this TCR beta chain was determined in a study of glioma-infiltrating T cells after dendritic cell vaccination. Study details: The vaccine used monocyte-derived dendritic cells pulsed overnight with autologous tumor lysate.

V lost 5 bases, J lost 0 bases, and 12 bases lay in between. This CDR3 has 15 amino acids. Germline V CDR1 and CDR2: SGHRS, YFSETQ. This clone was picked up one time. Its target is unknown. Up to 2 ug genomic DNA was used for TCRB CDR3 amplification. The primer mix had 60 V beta and 13 J beta primers. Sequencing used immunoSEQ multiplex PCR; TCRdb keeps in-frame clones, though not all of them. This sample yields 50,000 to 75,000 clones, of which 85% to 90% are seen a single time; about 8.1% belongs to the top ten. General study results and limits: TCR clonality showed no direct relationship with survival.

Time point here: after dendritic cell vaccination, including at tumor progression/relapse. The chain has TRBV5-1 and TRBJ1-3; a weak D match, TRBD1 (5 bases). Sequenced material: blood, taken after dendritic cell vaccination. The source of this sequence is a human donor with glioblastoma. CDR3 region: CASSVGVISGNTIYF. The CDR3 coding sequence is TGCGCCAGCAGTGTAGGGGTCATCTCTGGAAACACCATATATTTT.